The 27 T cell receptor beta chains listed next were all sequenced from one sample in a study of shared clonotypes between healthy human individuals. Some clones are missing from TCRdb's copy, which holds only in-frame ones; the method was immunoSEQ multiplex PCR. This table has fewer than 600,000 clones, roughly 80% appearing once. The source material was PBMCs. The receptors were gathered from a woman in her thirties or forties in good health. Some clones in this sample may be carry-over from other donors' samples.

The chain combines TRBV7-2 with TRBJ2-1, with a weak D call TRBD2 (6 bases). The germline gives CDR1 SGHTA, CDR2 FQGNSA. This CDR3 is 14 amino acids long. V was cut by 5 bases and J by 8 bases, with 16 bases left in between. In nucleotides, the CDR3 is TGTGCCAGCAGCCCAGTGGGGGGTTCCCATGAGCAGTTCTTC. Its translation: CASSPVGGSHEQFF.

The V and J genes are TRBV7-2 and TRBJ2-7; D is tentatively TRBD1 or TRBD2 (5 bases each). This CDR3 has 14 amino acids. Trimming left V 5 bases short and J 2 bases short, with 13 bases between. CDR1 and CDR2 (germline): SGHTA, FQGNSA. The CDR3 protein is CASSTGPTTYEQYF. DNA for the CDR3: TGTGCCAGCAGCACGGGACCTACTACCTACGAGCAGTACTTC.

The V and J genes are TRBV4-1 and TRBJ1-4; D possibly corresponds to TRBD1 (6 bases). The CDR3 is 13 amino acids. The ends were cut back, 4 bases at V and 13 bases at J, with 16 bases in the middle. The germline V gene has CDR1 MGHRA and CDR2 YSYEKL. This chain's CDR3 is CASSPTGFGLLFF. The DNA for the CDR3 is TGCGCCAGCAGCCCGACAGGTTTTGGGCTACTGTTTTTT.

The chain joins TRBV2 to TRBJ2-4, with D tentatively TRBD2 (5 bases). Germline CDR1 and CDR2: SNHLY and FYNNEI. The CDR3 is made up of 15 amino acids. Between the trimmed V and J ends, which lost 4 bases and 3 bases, there was a span of 13 bases. The CDR3 here is CASSAEGSFKNIQYF. For the CDR3, the DNA is TGTGCCAGCAGTGCTGAGGGATCCTTCAAAAACATTCAGTACTTC.

This clone was detected many times. The chain is built from TRBV27 and TRBJ2-7; TRBD2 matches 10 bases. The J segment lost 6 bases and the V segment lost 3 bases, leaving 14 bases of the junction unmatched. Per the germline V gene, CDR1 is MNHEY and CDR2 is SMNVEV (reference sequence). The CDR3 is made up of 17 amino acids. The CDR3 coding sequence is TGTGCCAGCAGTTTCACCCCGTTAGCGGGAGGATTCCCCGAGCAGTACTTC. It codes for CASSFTPLAGGFPEQYF.

The chain uses TRBV18 and TRBJ2-1; 11 bases are a match to TRBD2. Germline V lookup: CDR1 KGHSH, CDR2 LQKENI. Losses at the gene ends were 3 bases for V and 7 bases for J; bases not matched to a gene: 8. The CDR3 contains 16 residues. CDR3 in amino acids: CASSPQLAGAENEQFF. Here the CDR3 DNA reads TGTGCCAGCTCACCCCAACTAGCGGGAGCTGAAAATGAGCAGTTCTTC. The whole variable domain, remainder taken from reference TRBV18 and TRBJ2-1, is NAGVMQNPRHLVRRRGQEARLRCSPMKGHSHVYWYRQLPEEGLKFMVYLQKENIIDESGMPKERFSAEFPKEGPSILRIQQVVRGDSAAYFCASSPQLAGAENEQFFGPGTRLTVL.

The V and J genes are TRBV28 and TRBJ1-5, with TRBD1 identical over 9 bases. J was trimmed by 7 bases and V by 5 bases; bases with no gene match: 12. This CDR3 contains 16 residues. Germline V gives CDR1 MDHEN, CDR2 SYDVKM. The CDR3 reads CASSPTGTGRGQPQHF. The CDR3 region has the DNA TGTGCCAGCAGTCCCACCGGGACAGGGAGGGGACAGCCCCAGCATTTT.

With respect to this clone: Being one base from a much bigger clone, this may be a read error. V and J are TRBV4-3 and TRBJ1-4; the D gene is possibly TRBD1 (5 bases). This CDR3 has 17 residues. Germline CDR1 and CDR2: LGHNA and YSLEER. Written as DNA, the CDR3 is TGCGCCAGCAGCCAAGATTTGGGCAATCCGGCGGGGGAAAGACTGTTTTTT. Translating gives CASSQDLGNPAGERLFF.

This clone occurred once. This chain joins TRBV5-1 and TRBJ2-6; tentatively, D is TRBD2 (5 bases). Germline values: CDR1 SGHRS, CDR2 YFSETQ. The V gene lost 4 bases and the J gene lost 0 bases, with 8 bases spanning the gap. This CDR3 has 15 amino acids. CDR3 sequence reads: CASSGGRSGANVLTF. CDR3 in DNA: TGCGCCAGCAGCGGCGGGCGCTCTGGGGCCAACGTCCTGACTTTC.

This clone was recorded a few times. V and J are TRBV7-9 and TRBJ2-1, with D perhaps matching TRBD1 or TRBD2 (5 bases each). The CDR3 has 15 residues. Germline-derived CDR1 and CDR2 are SEHNR and FQNEAQ (reference sequence). V lost 5 bases and J 6 bases, leaving 17 bases between the germline ends. The CDR3: CASSPLGAVTNEQFF. The CDR3 region has the DNA TGTGCCAGCAGCCCACTCGGGGCAGTCACCAATGAGCAGTTCTTC.

The rearrangement uses TRBV7-2 and TRBJ2-6, with D uncertain. Per the germline V gene, CDR1 is SGHTA and CDR2 is FQGNSA. This CDR3 comprises 15 residues. Trimming pared 1 base from V and 0 bases from J, leaving 4 bases between. CDR3 sequence: CASSLVLSGANVLTF. The CDR3 DNA reads as TGTGCCAGCAGCTTAGTGCTCTCTGGGGCCAACGTCCTGACTTTC.

This rearrangement joins TRBV5-4 to TRBJ1-5; 7 nucleotides match TRBD1. This CDR3 is 13 amino acids long. Germline CDR1 and CDR2: SGHNT and YYREEE (reference sequence). Unmatched junction bases numbered 6, after V lost 5 bases and J lost 7 bases. The CDR3: CASSRGQIQPQHF. DNA of the CDR3: TGTGCCAGCAGTCGGGGACAGATACAGCCCCAGCATTTT.

This chain joins TRBV2 and TRBJ2-1, with TRBD2 identical over 7 bases. V gave up 7 bases and J gave up 7 bases; unmatched junction bases: 10. Per germline, CDR1 SNHLY and CDR2 FYNNEI. The CDR3 loop spans 14 amino acids. Here the CDR3 reads CASMVRETENEQFF. Here the CDR3 DNA reads TGTGCCAGCATGGTGCGGGAGACTGAGAATGAGCAGTTCTTC.

This clone has at least ten counts. The chain combines TRBV7-9 with TRBJ1-1; no reliable D call. With 3 bases removed from V and 6 bases from J, the gap between germline ends came to 11 bases. The length of the CDR3 is 13 residues. Germline CDR1 and CDR2: SEHNR and FQNEAQ (reference sequence). CDR3 sequence (DNA): TGTGCCAGCAGCTTCGGCGGAAAGGCTGAAGCTTTCTTT. Its translation: CASSFGGKAEAFF.

The rearrangement uses TRBV28 and TRBJ2-7; the match to TRBD2 covers 8 bases. Germline-derived CDR1 and CDR2 are MDHEN and SYDVKM. Losses at the gene ends were 3 bases for V and 6 bases for J; bases not matched to a gene: 10. The CDR3 has 15 residues. The CDR3: CASSLAGGPPGEQYF. The CDR3, as DNA: TGTGCCAGCAGTTTGGCGGGAGGTCCCCCTGGCGAGCAGTACTTC.

The chain carries TRBV28 and TRBJ2-1, with 8 bases that match TRBD2. From germline, CDR1 is MDHEN and CDR2 SYDVKM. The CDR3 is 12 residues long. The V gene end was trimmed by 9 bases and the J gene end by 8 bases; junction bases not matched to a gene: 6. The CDR3 loop is CASSGIGYEQFF. In nucleotides, the CDR3 is TGTGCCAGTAGCGGGATTGGCTATGAGCAGTTCTTC.

CDR3 sequence reads: CASSEGRLAGNLGNEQFF. DNA of the CDR3: TGTGCCAGCAGCGAGGGTCGACTAGCGGGAAATTTAGGGAATGAGCAGTTCTTC. The V and J genes are TRBV7-9 and TRBJ2-1; 11 bases line up with TRBD2. Germline V gene lookup returns CDR1 SEHNR and CDR2 FQNEAQ (reference sequence). Unmatched junction bases numbered 16, after V lost 5 bases and J lost 7 bases. The CDR3 is 18 amino acids.

The chain combines TRBV7-2 with TRBJ2-5; 7 bases map to TRBD1. This CDR3 is 14 amino acids long. J lost 2 bases, V lost 2 bases, and 2 bases had no gene match. Germline-derived CDR1 and CDR2 are SGHTA and FQGNSA. The CDR3 loop is CASSLPGQQETQYF. The CDR3 DNA follows: TGTGCCAGCAGCTTACCGGGACAGCAAGAGACCCAGTACTTC.

The V and J genes are TRBV27 and TRBJ1-5; TRBD1 is a possible D gene (5 bases). V lost 6 bases and J lost 6, with 18 bases in between. The CDR3 is 15 residues long. Germline CDR1 reads MNHEY; CDR2 reads SMNVEV (reference sequence). The CDR3 protein is CASSLGGIGSQPQHF. CDR3 sequence (DNA): TGTGCCAGCAGCCTGGGGGGTATTGGCAGTCAGCCCCAGCATTTT.

As regards this clone: Possible read error: a much larger clone is one base away. The V call is TRBV7-8, the J call TRBJ2-2; TRBD1 matches at 7 bases. Germline CDR1 SGHVS, CDR2 FQNEAQ. This CDR3 has 14 residues. The CDR3 protein is CVSSLGGRTGELFF. In DNA, the CDR3 is TGTGTCAGCAGCTTAGGGGGCAGGACCGGGGAGCTGTTTTTT.

V and J are TRBV10-2 and TRBJ2-1; D unresolved. Per the germline V gene, CDR1 is WSHSY and CDR2 is SAAADI. There are 14 residues in the CDR3. The V and J ends lost 5 bases and 2 bases respectively, with 10 bases between them. CDR3 nucleotides: TGCGCCAGCAGTCCCTCAGTGGCCTACAATGAGCAGTTCTTC. Translated: CASSPSVAYNEQFF.

The rearrangement joins TRBV30 to TRBJ2-7, with D perhaps matching TRBD2 (5 bases). The V gene's germline CDR1 is GTSNPN and CDR2 SVGIG (reference sequence). Trimming removed 5 bases at V and 3 bases at J, with 5 bases between. CDR3 length: 10 residues. CDR3 loop: CAWRDYEQYF. The CDR3 DNA is TGTGCCTGGCGGGACTACGAGCAGTACTTC.

This clone qualifies as medium-sized. Other nucleotide sequences from this sample produce the same CDR3. The V call is TRBV30, the J call TRBJ2-3; D unresolved. Germline V lookup: CDR1 GTSNPN, CDR2 SVGIG (reference sequence). V was trimmed by 3 bases and J by 0 bases, leaving 4 bases between them. The CDR3 sequence is 12 residues long. The CDR3 DNA sequence: TGTGCCTGGAGCACAAGCACAGATACGCAGTATTTT. Translating gives CAWSTSTDTQYF.

Written as DNA, the CDR3 is TGTGCCAGCCCGCGAAGACTAGCGCTGAACACCGGGGAGCTGTTTTTT. Encoded protein: CASPRRLALNTGELFF. This chain joins TRBV7-2 and TRBJ2-2, with TRBD2 identical over 8 bases. This CDR3 region has 16 residues. The germline V gene encodes CDR1 SGHTA and CDR2 FQGNSA. J was trimmed by 1 base and V by 8 bases; bases with no gene match: 9.

V usage is TRBV30 and J usage is TRBJ2-4; 7 bases are shared with TRBD1. From germline, CDR1 is GTSNPN and CDR2 SVGIG (reference sequence). The CDR3 spans 15 residues. With 3 bases clipped from V and 4 bases from J, the junction kept 9 bases outside the gene matches. CDR3 nucleotide sequence: TGTGCCTGGAGCCCCGGCGACAGGGATAAAAACATTCAGTACTTC. Translated: CAWSPGDRDKNIQYF.

The chain couples TRBV29-1 to TRBJ2-1; 10 bases align to TRBD2. CDR1 and CDR2 from the germline V gene are SQVTM and ANQGSEA. The CDR3 loop spans 15 amino acids. Unmatched junction bases numbered 5, after V lost 3 bases and J lost 3 bases. CDR3 DNA sequence: TGCAGCGTTGATGGAGCGGGGGGGGTCTACAATGAGCAGTTCTTC. Encoded protein: CSVDGAGGVYNEQFF.

The rearrangement joins TRBV10-3 to TRBJ2-1; 10 bases are a match to TRBD2. V shed 6 bases, J shed 0 bases, and the junction held 8 bases outside the gene matches. The length of the CDR3 is 17 residues. Germline CDR1 reads ENHRY; CDR2 reads SYGVKD. CDR3 coding DNA: TGTGCCATCAGACCTAGCGGGAGCGTCCTCTCCTACAATGAGCAGTTCTTC. The encoded protein is CAIRPSGSVLSYNEQFF.